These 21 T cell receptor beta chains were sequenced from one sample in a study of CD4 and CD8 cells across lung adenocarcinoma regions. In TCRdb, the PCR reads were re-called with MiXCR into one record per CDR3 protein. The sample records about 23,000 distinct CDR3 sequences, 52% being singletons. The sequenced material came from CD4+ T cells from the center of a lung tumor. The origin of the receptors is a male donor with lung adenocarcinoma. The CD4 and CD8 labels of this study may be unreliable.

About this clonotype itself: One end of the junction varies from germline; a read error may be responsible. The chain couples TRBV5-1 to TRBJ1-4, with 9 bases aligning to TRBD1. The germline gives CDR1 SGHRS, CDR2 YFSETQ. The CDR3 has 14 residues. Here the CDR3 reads CASSLGQGNEKLFF. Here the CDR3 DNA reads TGCGCCAGCAGTTTGGGACAGGGAAATGAAAAACTGTTTTTT. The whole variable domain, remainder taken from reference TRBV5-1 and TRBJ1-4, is KAGVTQTPRYLIKTRGQQVTLSCSPISGHRSVSWYQQTPGQGLQFLFEYFSETQRNKGNFPGRFSGRQFSNSRSEMNVSTLELGDSALYLCASSLGQGNEKLFFGSGTQLSVL.

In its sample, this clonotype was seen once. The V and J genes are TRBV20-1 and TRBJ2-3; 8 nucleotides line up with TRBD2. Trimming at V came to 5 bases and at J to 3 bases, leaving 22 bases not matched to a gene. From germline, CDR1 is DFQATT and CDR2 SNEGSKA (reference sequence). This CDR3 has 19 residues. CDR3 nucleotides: TGCAGTGCTCCCCGAGAGGCGGCTTCCAGTAGCGGGAAAACAGATACGCAGTATTTT. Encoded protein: CSAPREAASSSGKTDTQYF.

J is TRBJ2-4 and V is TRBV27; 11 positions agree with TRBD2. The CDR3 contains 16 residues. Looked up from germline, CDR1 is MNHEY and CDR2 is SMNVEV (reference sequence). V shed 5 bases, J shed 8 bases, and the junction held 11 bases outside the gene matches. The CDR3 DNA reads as TGTGCCAGCAGTCCACTTAGCGGGGGGGCCAAGGACATTCAGTACTTC. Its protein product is CASSPLSGGAKDIQYF.

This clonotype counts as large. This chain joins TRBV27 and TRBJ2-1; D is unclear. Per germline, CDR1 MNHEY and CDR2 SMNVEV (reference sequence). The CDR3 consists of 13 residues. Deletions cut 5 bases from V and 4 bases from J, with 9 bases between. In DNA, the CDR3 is TGTGCCAGCAGTCCCACTAATTACAATGAGCAGTTCTTC. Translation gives CASSPTNYNEQFF.

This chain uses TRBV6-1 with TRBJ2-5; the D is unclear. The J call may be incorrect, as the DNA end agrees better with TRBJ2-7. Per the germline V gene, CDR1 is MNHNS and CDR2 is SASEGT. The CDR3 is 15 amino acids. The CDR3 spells CASSEMVGGFYEQYF. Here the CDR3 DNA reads TGTGCCAGCAGTGAAATGGTAGGTGGGTTCTACGAGCAGTACTTC.

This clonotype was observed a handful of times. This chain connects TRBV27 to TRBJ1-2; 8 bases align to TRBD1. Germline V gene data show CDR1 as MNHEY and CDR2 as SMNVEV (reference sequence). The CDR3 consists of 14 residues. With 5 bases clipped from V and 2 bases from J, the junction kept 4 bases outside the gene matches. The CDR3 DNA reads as TGTGCCAGCAGTCCCGGGACAGGAAACTATGGCTACACCTTC. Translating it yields CASSPGTGNYGYTF.

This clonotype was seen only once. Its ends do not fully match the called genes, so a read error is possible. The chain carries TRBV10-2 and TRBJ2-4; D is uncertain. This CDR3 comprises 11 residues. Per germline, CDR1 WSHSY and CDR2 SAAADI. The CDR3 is CASRDRDTQYF. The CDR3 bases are TGCGCCAGCCGTGACCGAGATACTCAGTACTTC.

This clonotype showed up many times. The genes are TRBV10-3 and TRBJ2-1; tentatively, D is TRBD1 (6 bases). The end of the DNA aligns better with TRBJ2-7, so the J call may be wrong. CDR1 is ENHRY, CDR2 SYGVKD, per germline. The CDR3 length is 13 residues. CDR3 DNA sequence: TGTGCCACAGGAGGACAGACCACCTACGAGCAGTACTTC. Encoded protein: CATGGQTTYEQYF.

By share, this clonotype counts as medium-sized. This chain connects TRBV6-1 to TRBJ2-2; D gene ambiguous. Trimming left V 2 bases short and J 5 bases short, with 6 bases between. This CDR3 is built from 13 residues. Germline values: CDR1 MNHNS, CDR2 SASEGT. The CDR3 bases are TGTGCCAGCAGTGAACAAGCGACCGGGGAGCTGTTTTTT. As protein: CASSEQATGELFF.

The CDR3 DNA is TGTGCCTGGAGCCCGGGGGCGCGGAATGAGCAGTTCTTC. It yields the protein CAWSPGARNEQFF. The rearrangement links TRBV30 to TRBJ2-1; tentatively, D is TRBD1 or TRBD2 (6 bases each). V lost 3 bases and J lost 7, with 13 bases in between. From germline, CDR1 is GTSNPN and CDR2 SVGIG (reference sequence). The CDR3 contains 13 residues.

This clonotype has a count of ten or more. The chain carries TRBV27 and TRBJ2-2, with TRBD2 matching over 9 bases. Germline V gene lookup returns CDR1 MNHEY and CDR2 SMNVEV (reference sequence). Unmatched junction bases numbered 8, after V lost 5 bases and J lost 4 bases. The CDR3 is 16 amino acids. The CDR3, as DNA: TGTGCCAGCAGTCCCATACTAGCGGGTGGCACCGGGGAGCTGTTTTTT. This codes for CASSPILAGGTGELFF.

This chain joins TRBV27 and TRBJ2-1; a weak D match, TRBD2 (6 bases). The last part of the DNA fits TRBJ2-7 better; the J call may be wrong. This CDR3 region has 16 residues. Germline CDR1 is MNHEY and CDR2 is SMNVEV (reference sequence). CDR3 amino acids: CASSSPGVGLSYEQYF. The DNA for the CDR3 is TGTGCCAGCAGTTCACCGGGAGTCGGCTTGTCCTACGAGCAGTACTTC.

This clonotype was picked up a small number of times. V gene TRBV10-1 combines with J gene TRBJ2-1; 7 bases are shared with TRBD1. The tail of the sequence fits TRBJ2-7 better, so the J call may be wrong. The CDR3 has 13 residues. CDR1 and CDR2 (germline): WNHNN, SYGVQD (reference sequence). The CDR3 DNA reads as TGCGCCAGCAGTGAGTCAGGGGGCAACGAGCAGTACTTC. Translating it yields CASSESGGNEQYF.

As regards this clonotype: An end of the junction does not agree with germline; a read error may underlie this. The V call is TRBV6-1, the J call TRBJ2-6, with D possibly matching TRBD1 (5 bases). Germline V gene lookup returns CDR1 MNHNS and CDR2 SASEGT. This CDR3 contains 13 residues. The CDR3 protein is CASSPPGAYVLSF. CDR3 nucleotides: TGTGCCAGCAGCCCCCCTGGGGCCTACGTGCTGTCTTTC.

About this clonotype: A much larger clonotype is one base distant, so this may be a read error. The CDR3: CASRLQSGIPDEQYF. Here the CDR3 DNA reads TGTGCCAGCAGACTCCAGTCCGGAATTCCCGATGAGCAGTATTTT. The V and J genes are TRBV6-5 and TRBJ2-3; D call uncertain. The V end was cut by 6 bases, the J end by 11 bases, with 24 bases between. Germline CDR1 and CDR2: MNHEY and SVGAGI. The CDR3 runs to 15 residues.

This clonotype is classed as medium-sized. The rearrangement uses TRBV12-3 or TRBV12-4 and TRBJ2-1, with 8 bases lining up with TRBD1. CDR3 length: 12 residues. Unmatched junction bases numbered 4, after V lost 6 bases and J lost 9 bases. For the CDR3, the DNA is TGTGCCAGCAGCCGGGGACAGGCTGAGCAGTTCTTC. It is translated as CASSRGQAEQFF.

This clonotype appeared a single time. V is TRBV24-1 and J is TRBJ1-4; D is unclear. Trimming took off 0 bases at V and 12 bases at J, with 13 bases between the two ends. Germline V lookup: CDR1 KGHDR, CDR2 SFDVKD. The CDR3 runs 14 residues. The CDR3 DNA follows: TGTGCCACCAGTGATTTGCATCGCGGTGTAGAACTGTTTTTT. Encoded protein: CATSDLHRGVELFF.

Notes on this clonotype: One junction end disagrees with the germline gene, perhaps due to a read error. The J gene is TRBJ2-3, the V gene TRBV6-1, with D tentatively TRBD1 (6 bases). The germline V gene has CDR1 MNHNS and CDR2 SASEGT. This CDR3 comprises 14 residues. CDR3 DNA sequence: TGTGCGGGGATTGGGGGCGGTGGCACAGATACGCAGTATTTC. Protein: CAGIGGGGTDTQYF.

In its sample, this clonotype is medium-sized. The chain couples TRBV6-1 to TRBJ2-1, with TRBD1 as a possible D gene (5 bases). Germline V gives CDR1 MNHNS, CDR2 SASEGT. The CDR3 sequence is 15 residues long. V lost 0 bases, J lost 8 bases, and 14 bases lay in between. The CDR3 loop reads CASSEALGAGYEQFF. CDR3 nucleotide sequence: TGTGCCAGCAGTGAAGCGCTAGGGGCTGGATATGAGCAGTTCTTC.

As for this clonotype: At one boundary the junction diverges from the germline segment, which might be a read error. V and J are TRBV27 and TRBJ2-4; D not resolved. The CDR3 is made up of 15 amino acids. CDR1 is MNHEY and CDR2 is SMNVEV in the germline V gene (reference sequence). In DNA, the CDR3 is TGTGCCAGCACACCGGCGCTGAGAGCCACAGATACTCAGTATTTC. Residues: CASTPALRATDTQYF.

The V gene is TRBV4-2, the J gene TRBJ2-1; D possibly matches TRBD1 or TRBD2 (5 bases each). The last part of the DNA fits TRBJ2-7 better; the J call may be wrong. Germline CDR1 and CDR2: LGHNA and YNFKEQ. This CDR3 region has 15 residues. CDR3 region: CASSQDLGEHYEQYF. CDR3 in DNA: TGTGCCAGCAGCCAAGATCTAGGGGAGCACTACGAGCAGTACTTC.